A selection of T cell receptor beta chains follows, all from one sample in a study of radiotherapy plus CTLA-4 blockade in lung cancer. The repertoire was sequenced with immunoSEQ multiplex PCR; TCRdb's copy has only in-frame clones and lacks some. The table has tens of thousands of clones, 79% seen once. This specimen consisted of peripheral blood, obtained from a patient treated with radiotherapy plus ipilimumab. These receptors were obtained from a human donor with non-small cell lung cancer that progressed on radiotherapy plus ipilimumab. CDR3s include the opening cysteine and the closing phenylalanine or tryptophan. A D gene is named only where the DNA matches it firmly. The size field is filled for only some rows; it gives once, few, many or a size class.

abundance,j_gene,d_gene,v_gene,CDR3aa,CDR3nt
-,TRBJ2-5,-,TRBV18,CASSGSGQETQYF,TGTGCCAGCTCAGGTAGCGGCCAAGAGACCCAGTACTTC
-,TRBJ2-7,TRBD1,TRBV6-5,CASSPGQVPYEQYF,TGTGCCAGCAGCCCCGGACAGGTACCCTACGAGCAGTACTTC
-,TRBJ1-2,-,TRBV2,CASSSTENYGYTF,TGTGCCAGCAGTTCGACGGAGAACTATGGCTACACCTTC
-,TRBJ2-7,-,TRBV5-4,CASSLAGGAGAYEQYF,TGTGCCAGCAGCTTGGCTGGAGGGGCAGGGGCCTACGAGCAGTACTTC
-,TRBJ2-7,-,TRBV11-2,CASSLDLATRQIVYEQYF,TGTGCCAGCAGCTTAGATTTAGCCACGCGGCAGATAGTTTACGAGCAGTACTTC
-,TRBJ2-2,TRBD1,TRBV13,CASSLAGQGAGELFF,TGTGCCAGCAGCTTAGCTGGACAGGGGGCCGGGGAGCTGTTTTTT
few,TRBJ1-4,-,TRBV18,CASSPDSSNEKLFF,TGTGCCAGCTCACCAGACAGCTCTAATGAAAAACTGTTTTTT
few,TRBJ1-4,-,TRBV28,CASSVGPQTNEKLFF,TGTGCCAGCAGTGTAGGACCCCAAACTAATGAAAAACTGTTTTTT
-,TRBJ2-1,-,TRBV27,CASSLGANPGYEQFF,TGTGCCAGCAGTCTCGGGGCGAACCCTGGCTATGAGCAGTTCTTC
-,TRBJ2-7,-,TRBV5-1,CASSPPRTPNEQYF,TGCGCCAGCAGCCCTCCCCGGACACCTAACGAGCAGTACTTC
-,TRBJ2-3,-,TRBV28,CASSSLSDTQYF,TGTGCCAGCAGTTCCTTATCGGATACGCAGTATTTT
-,TRBJ1-1,-,TRBV4-1,CASSQRQTLENTEAFF,TGCGCCAGCAGCCAACGACAGACCCTAGAGAACACTGAAGCTTTCTTT
-,TRBJ2-2,-,TRBV19,CASRFTWDTGELFF,TGTGCCAGTAGATTCACCTGGGACACCGGGGAGCTGTTTTTT
-,TRBJ1-2,TRBD1,TRBV7-9,CASSPSGTEIYGYTF,TGTGCCAGCAGCCCCTCAGGGACAGAAATCTATGGCTACACCTTC
-,TRBJ1-4,-,TRBV11-2,CASSPLQGQTNEKLFF,TGTGCCAGCAGCCCCCTCCAGGGTCAGACTAATGAAAAACTGTTTTTT
-,TRBJ2-5,TRBD2,TRBV7-2,CASSLALPLAGVMDQYF,TGTGCCAGCAGCTTAGCCCTTCCTCTAGCGGGGGTAATGGACCAGTACTTC
-,TRBJ1-1,-,TRBV7-3,CASSLVAGTRGMNTEAFF,TGTGCCAGCAGCTTAGTGGCCGGGACCAGGGGCATGAACACTGAAGCTTTCTTT
-,TRBJ2-7,-,TRBV6-1,CASSEEGTGSYEQYF,TGTGCCAGCAGTGAAGAAGGGACGGGGTCCTACGAGCAGTACTTC
-,TRBJ1-1,-,TRBV6-1,CASSETRRVAAFF,TGTGCCAGCAGTGAAACCCGAAGGGTGGCCGCTTTCTTT
-,TRBJ2-1,TRBD2,TRBV9,CASSVPTGTSGERIGNEQFF,TGTGCCAGCAGCGTCCCTACCGGGACTAGCGGGGAGAGGATTGGGAATGAGCAGTTCTTC
-,TRBJ2-3,-,TRBV18,CASSLSGTPTDTQYF,TGTGCCAGCTCACTCTCCGGGACTCCCACAGATACGCAGTATTTT
-,TRBJ1-2,-,TRBV4-2,CASSQDGKGAGYTF,TGTGCCAGCAGCCAAGATGGGAAGGGAGCTGGCTACACCTTC
once,TRBJ2-1,-,TRBV9,CASSVGGALDNEQFF,TGTGCCAGCAGCGTAGGAGGGGCGCTTGACAATGAGCAGTTCTTC
-,TRBJ2-1,-,TRBV4-3,CASSQAPYPRDPQQFF,TGCGCCAGCAGCCAGGCGCCTTACCCACGGGACCCCCAGCAGTTCTTC
-,TRBJ2-5,-,TRBV13,CASSLGGQETQYF,TGTGCCAGCAGCTTAGGCGGACAAGAGACCCAGTACTTC
-,TRBJ2-7,TRBD1,TRBV6-6,CASSSWPGQGAEQYF,TGTGCCAGCAGTTCCTGGCCGGGACAGGGTGCCGAGCAGTACTTC
-,TRBJ2-5,TRBD1,TRBV18,CASSVGQGDQETQYF,TGTGCCAGCTCGGTGGGACAGGGGGACCAAGAGACCCAGTACTTC
-,TRBJ2-5,TRBD2,TRBV5-4,CASSRGLAGGNKETQYF,TGTGCCAGCAGCCGGGGACTAGCGGGAGGGAATAAAGAGACCCAGTACTTC
-,TRBJ2-5,TRBD1,TRBV28,CASSPQGELTETQYF,TGTGCCAGCAGTCCGCAGGGGGAGCTAACAGAGACCCAGTACTTC
once,TRBJ2-2,-,TRBV7-9,CASSLGGNTGELFF,TGTGCCAGCAGCTTAGGGGGTAACACCGGGGAGCTGTTTTTT
-,TRBJ1-1,-,TRBV6-5,CASSYAENTEAFF,TGTGCCAGCAGTTACGCCGAGAACACTGAAGCTTTCTTT
once,TRBJ2-1,-,TRBV6-1,CASSPGDNEQFF,TGTGCCAGCTCACCGGGCGACAATGAGCAGTTCTTC
-,TRBJ1-5,TRBD1,TRBV10-3,CAISDEGQGIPQHF,TGTGCCATCAGTGACGAAGGACAGGGCATACCCCAGCATTTT
few,TRBJ2-3,TRBD1,TRBV27,CASSYRGQGDADTQYF,TGTGCCAGCAGTTATAGGGGACAGGGGGACGCAGATACGCAGTATTTT
-,TRBJ1-2,TRBD1,TRBV6-1,CAGQGGISSGYTF,TGTGCCGGACAGGGTGGGATATCGAGTGGCTACACCTTC
-,TRBJ1-1,TRBD1,TRBV5-1,CASREDRGTEAFF,TGCGCCAGCCGAGAGGACAGGGGGACTGAAGCTTTCTTT
-,TRBJ2-1,-,TRBV7-9,CASSLERSEQFF,TGTGCCAGCAGCTTAGAGAGGAGTGAGCAGTTCTTC
-,TRBJ2-3,TRBD1,TRBV29-1,CSVATGEDTQYF,TGCAGCGTTGCTACAGGGGAGGATACGCAGTATTTT
-,TRBJ1-2,TRBD1,TRBV7-2,CASSFGQGAYGYTF,TGTGCCAGCAGCTTCGGACAGGGGGCCTATGGCTACACCTTC
-,TRBJ2-1,TRBD1,TRBV6-5,CASSSGTGVGNEQFF,TGTGCCAGCAGCTCCGGGACAGGGGTAGGGAATGAGCAGTTCTTC